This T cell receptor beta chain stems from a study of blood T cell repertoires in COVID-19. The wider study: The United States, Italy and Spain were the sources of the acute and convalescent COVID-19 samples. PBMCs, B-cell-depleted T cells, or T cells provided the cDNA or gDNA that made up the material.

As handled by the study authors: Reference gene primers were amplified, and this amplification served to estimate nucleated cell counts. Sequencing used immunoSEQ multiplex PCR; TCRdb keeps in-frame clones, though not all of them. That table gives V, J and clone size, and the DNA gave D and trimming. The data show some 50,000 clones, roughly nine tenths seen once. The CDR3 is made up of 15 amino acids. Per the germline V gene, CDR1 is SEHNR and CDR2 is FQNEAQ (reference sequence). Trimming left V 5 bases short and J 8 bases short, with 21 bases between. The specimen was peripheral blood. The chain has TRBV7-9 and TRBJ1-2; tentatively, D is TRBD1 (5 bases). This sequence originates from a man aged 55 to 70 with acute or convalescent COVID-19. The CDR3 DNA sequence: TGTGCCAGCAGCCCAACCGACTCCCGCGGGGACGGCTACACCTTC. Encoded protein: CASSPTDSRGDGYTF. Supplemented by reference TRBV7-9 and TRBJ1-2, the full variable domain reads DTGVSQNPRHKITKRGQNVTFRCDPISEHNRLYWYRQTLGQGPEFLTYFQNEAQLEKSRLLSDRFSAERPKGSFSTLEIQRTEQGDSAMYLCASSPTDSRGDGYTFGSGTRLTVV.